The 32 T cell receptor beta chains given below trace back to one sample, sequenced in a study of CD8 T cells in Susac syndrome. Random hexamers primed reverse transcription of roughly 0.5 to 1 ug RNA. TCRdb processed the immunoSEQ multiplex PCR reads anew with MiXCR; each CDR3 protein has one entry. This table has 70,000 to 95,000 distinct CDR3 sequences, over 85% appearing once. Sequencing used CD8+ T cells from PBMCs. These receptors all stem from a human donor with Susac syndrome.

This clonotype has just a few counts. The CDR3 loop reads CASSLSPLSYEQYF. In DNA form, the CDR3 reads TGTGCCAGCAGTTTGTCCCCCCTCTCCTACGAGCAGTACTTC. The V gene is TRBV27, the J gene TRBJ2-7; D gene ambiguous. Germline V gene lookup returns CDR1 MNHEY and CDR2 SMNVEV (reference sequence). CDR3 length: 14 amino acids. The V gene lost 3 bases and the J gene lost 0 bases, with 9 bases spanning the gap.

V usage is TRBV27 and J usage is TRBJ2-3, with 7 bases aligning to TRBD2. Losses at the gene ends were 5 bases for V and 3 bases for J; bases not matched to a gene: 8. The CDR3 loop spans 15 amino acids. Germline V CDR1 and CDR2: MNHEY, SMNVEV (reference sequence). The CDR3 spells CASSRTTGGTDTQYF. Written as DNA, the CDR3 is TGTGCCAGCAGTCGGACCACCGGGGGGACAGATACGCAGTATTTT.

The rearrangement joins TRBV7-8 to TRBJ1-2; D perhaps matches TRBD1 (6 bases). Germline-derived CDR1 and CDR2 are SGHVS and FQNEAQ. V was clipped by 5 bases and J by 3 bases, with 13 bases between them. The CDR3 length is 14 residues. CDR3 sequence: CASSLGGRDYGYTF. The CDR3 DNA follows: TGTGCCAGCAGCCTAGGGGGGCGCGACTATGGCTACACCTTC. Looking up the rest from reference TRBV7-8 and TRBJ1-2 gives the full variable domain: GAGVSQSPRYKVAKRGQDVALRCDPISGHVSLFWYQQALGQGPEFLTYFQNEAQLDKSGLPSDRFFAERPEGSVSTLKIQRTQQEDSAVYLCASSLGGRDYGYTFGSGTRLTVV.

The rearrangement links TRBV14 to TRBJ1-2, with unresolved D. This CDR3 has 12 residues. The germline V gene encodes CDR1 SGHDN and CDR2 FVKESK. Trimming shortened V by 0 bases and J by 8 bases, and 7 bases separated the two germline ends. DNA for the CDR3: TGTGCCAGCAGCCAAGACCGTTGGGGCTACACCTTC. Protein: CASSQDRWGYTF.

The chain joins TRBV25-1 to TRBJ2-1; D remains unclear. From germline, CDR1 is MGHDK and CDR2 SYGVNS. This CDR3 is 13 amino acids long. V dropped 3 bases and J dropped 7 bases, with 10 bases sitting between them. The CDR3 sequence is CASSDWWENEQFF. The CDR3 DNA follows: TGTGCCAGCAGTGATTGGTGGGAAAATGAGCAGTTCTTC.

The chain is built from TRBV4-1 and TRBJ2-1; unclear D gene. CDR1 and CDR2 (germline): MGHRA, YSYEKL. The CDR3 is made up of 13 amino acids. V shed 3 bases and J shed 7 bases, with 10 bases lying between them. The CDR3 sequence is CASSHPMGNEQFF. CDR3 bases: TGCGCCAGCAGCCACCCTATGGGGAATGAGCAGTTCTTC.

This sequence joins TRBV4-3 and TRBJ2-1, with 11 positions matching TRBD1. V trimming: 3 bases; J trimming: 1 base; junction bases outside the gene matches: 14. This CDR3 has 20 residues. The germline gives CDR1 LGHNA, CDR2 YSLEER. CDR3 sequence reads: CASSQEPGQGDSGSYNEQFF. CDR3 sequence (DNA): TGCGCCAGCAGCCAGGAGCCGGGACAGGGGGATTCTGGGTCCTACAATGAGCAGTTCTTC.

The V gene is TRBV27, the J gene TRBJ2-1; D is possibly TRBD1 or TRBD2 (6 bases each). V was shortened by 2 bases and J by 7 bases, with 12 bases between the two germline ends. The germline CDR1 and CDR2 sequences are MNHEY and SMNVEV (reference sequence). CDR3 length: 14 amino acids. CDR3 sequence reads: CASSLRQGRNEQFF. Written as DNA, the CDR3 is TGTGCCAGCAGTTTAAGGCAGGGGAGGAATGAGCAGTTCTTC.

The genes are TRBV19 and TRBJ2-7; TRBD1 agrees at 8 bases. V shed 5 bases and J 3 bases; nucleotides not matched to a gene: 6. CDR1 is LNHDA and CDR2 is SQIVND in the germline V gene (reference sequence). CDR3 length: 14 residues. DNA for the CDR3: TGTGCCAGTAGTGTGGGACAGGTAGGCTACGAGCAGTACTTC. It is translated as CASSVGQVGYEQYF.

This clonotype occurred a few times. Here the CDR3 reads CASSGGNEQFF. In DNA form, the CDR3 reads TGTGCCAGCAGTGGTGGAAATGAGCAGTTCTTC. The rearrangement uses TRBV28 and TRBJ2-1, with D hard to call. The V and J ends lost 5 bases and 7 bases respectively, with 6 bases between them. CDR3 length equals 11 residues. Germline CDR1 is MDHEN and CDR2 is SYDVKM.

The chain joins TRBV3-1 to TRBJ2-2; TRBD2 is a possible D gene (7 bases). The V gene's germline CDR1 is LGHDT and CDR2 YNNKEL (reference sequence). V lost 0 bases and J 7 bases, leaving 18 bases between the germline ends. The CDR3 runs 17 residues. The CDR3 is CASSQDPGGPAFGELFF. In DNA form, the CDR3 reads TGTGCCAGCAGCCAAGATCCGGGGGGCCCGGCTTTCGGGGAGCTGTTTTTT.

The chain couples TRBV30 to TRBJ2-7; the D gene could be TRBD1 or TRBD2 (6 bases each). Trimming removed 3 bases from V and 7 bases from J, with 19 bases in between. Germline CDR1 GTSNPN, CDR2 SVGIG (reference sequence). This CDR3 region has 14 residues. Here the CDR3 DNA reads TGTGCCTGGAGGGATAAGGGGGGACGGGCTGAGCAGTACTTC. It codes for CAWRDKGGRAEQYF.

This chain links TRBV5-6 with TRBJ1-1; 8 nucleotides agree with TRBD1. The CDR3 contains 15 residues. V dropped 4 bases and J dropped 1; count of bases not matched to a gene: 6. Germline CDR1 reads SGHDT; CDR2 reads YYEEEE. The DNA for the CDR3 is TGTGCCAGCAGCCCATCCGGGACAGGGAACACTGAAGCTTTCTTT. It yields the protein CASSPSGTGNTEAFF.

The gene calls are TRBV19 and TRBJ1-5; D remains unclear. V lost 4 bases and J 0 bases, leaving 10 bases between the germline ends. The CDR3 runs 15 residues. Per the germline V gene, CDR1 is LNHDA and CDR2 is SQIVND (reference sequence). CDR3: CASSRDPDSNQPQHF. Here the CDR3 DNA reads TGTGCCAGTAGTAGAGACCCGGATAGCAATCAGCCCCAGCATTTT.

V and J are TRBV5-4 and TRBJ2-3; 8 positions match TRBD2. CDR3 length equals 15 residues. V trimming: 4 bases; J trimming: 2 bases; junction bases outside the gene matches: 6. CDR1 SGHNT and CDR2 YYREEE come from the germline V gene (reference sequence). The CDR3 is CASSPGLAYTDTQYF. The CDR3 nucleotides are TGTGCCAGCAGCCCCGGACTAGCCTACACAGATACGCAGTATTTT.

CDR3 protein: CSARTSGRAYEQYF. For the CDR3, the DNA is TGCAGTGCTAGGACTAGCGGGAGGGCCTACGAGCAGTACTTC. The chain couples TRBV20-1 to TRBJ2-7, with 14 bases identical to TRBD2. Per germline, CDR1 DFQATT and CDR2 SNEGSKA (reference sequence). This CDR3 is 14 amino acids long. The V and J ends lost 3 bases and 2 bases, in that order; junction bases with no gene match: 0.

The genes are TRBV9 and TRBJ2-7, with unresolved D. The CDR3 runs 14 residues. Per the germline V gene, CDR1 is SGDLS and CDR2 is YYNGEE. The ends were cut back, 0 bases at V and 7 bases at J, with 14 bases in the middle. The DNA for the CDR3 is TGTGCCAGCAGCGTAGTACCGGACCCGCGGGAGCAGTACTTC. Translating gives CASSVVPDPREQYF.

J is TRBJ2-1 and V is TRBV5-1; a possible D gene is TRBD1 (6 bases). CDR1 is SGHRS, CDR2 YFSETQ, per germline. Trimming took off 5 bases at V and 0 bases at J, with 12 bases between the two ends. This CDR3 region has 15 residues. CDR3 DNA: TGCGCCAGCAGAACAGGGCAGAGCTCCTACAATGAGCAGTTCTTC. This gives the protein CASRTGQSSYNEQFF.

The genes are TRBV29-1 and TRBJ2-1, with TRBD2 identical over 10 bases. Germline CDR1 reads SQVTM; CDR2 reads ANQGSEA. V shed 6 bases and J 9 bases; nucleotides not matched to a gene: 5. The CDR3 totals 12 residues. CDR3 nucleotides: TGCAGCGTCCTAGCGGGAGAGGGTGAGCAGTTCTTC. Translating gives CSVLAGEGEQFF.

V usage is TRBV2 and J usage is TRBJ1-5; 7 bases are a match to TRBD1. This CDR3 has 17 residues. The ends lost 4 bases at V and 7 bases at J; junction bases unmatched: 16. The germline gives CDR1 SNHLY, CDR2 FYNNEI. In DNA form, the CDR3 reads TGTGCCAGCAGTGGGAAACAAGGGGGCGGTTCGGGGCAGCCCCAGCATTTT. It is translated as CASSGKQGGGSGQPQHF.

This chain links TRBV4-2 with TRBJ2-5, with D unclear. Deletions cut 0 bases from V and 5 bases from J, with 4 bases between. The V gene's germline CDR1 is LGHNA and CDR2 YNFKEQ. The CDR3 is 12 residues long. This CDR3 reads CASSQEGETQYF. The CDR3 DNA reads TGTGCCAGCAGCCAAGAGGGTGAGACCCAGTACTTC.

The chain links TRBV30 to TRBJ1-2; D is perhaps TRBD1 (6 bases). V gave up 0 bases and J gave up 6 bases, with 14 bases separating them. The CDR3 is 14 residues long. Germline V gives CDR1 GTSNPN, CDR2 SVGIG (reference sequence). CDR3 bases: TGTGCCTGGAGTGTTGGCAGGGGCATTAATGGCTACACCTTC. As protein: CAWSVGRGINGYTF.

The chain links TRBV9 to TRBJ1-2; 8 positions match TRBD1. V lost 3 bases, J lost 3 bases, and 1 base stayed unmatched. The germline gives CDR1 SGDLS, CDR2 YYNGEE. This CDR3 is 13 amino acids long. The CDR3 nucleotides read TGTGCCAGCAGCGCGGACAGGGACTATGGCTACACCTTC. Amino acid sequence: CASSADRDYGYTF.

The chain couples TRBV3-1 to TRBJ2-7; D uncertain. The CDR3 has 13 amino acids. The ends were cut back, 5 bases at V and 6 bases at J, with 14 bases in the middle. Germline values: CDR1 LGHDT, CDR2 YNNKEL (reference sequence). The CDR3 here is CASSNPSDFEQYF. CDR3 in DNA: TGTGCCAGCAGCAACCCCAGCGATTTCGAGCAGTACTTC.

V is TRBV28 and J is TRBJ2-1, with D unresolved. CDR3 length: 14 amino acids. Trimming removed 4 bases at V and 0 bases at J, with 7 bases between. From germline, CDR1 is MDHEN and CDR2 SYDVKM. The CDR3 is CASSSRYSYNEQFF. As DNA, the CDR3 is TGTGCCAGCAGTTCAAGATACTCCTACAATGAGCAGTTCTTC.

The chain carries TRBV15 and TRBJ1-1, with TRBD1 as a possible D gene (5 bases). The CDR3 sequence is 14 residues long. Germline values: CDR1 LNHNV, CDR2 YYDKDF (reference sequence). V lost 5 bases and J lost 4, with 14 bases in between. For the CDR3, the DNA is TGTGCCACCAGCTCATTGGGGGTTAGCACTGAAGCTTTCTTT. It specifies CATSSLGVSTEAFF.

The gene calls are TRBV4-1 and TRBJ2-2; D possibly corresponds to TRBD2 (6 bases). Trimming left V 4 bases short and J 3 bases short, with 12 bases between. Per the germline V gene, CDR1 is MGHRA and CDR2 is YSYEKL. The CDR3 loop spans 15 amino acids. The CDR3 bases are TGCGCCAGCAGCCTTTCCCGACTAGACACCGGGGAGCTGTTTTTT. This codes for CASSLSRLDTGELFF.

The CDR3 DNA sequence: TGCAGCGTTCGGCTAGCGCGCACTGAGCAGTTCTTC. Translated: CSVRLARTEQFF. The V call is TRBV29-1, the J call TRBJ2-1, with a tentative D call TRBD2 (6 bases). With 5 bases removed from V and 9 bases from J, the gap between germline ends came to 14 bases. Germline V gene data show CDR1 as SQVTM and CDR2 as ANQGSEA. The CDR3 consists of 12 residues.

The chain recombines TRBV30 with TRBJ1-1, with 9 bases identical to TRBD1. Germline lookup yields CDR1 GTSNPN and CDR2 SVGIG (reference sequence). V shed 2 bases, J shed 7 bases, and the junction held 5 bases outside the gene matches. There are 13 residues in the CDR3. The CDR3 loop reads CAWSSTGGVEAFF. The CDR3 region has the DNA TGTGCCTGGAGTTCTACAGGGGGCGTTGAAGCTTTCTTT.

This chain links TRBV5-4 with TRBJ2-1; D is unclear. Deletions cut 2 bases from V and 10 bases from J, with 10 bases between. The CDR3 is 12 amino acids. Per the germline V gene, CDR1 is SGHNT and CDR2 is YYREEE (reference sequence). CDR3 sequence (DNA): TGTGCCAGCAGCTTCGCTAGTTCAGAGCAGTTCTTC. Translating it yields CASSFASSEQFF.

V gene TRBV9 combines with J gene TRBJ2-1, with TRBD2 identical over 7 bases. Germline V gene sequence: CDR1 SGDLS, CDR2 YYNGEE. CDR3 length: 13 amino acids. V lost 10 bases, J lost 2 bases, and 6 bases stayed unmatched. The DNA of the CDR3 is TGTGCCTCTTCTAGCGGCCCCTACAATGAGCAGTTCTTC. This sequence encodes CASSSGPYNEQFF.

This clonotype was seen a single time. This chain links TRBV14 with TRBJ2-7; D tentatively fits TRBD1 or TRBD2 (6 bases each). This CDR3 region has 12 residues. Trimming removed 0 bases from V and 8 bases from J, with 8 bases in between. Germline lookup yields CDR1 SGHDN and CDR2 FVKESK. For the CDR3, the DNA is TGTGCCAGCAGCCAAGAGGGGGGCAAGCAGTACTTC. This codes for CASSQEGGKQYF.